This T cell receptor beta chain was retrieved from a study of T cells in Graves' hyperthyroidism and ophthalmopathy. This clonotype was seen ten or more times. Regions amplified from RNA transcripts were the TCR beta CDR3 regions. Carried out on the TCR CDR3, a first-round RT-PCR used the HTBI primer set. Each CDR3 protein is one row after TCRdb ran MiXCR on the multiplex PCR reads. The top ten clones hold about 11% of a sample with about half a million distinct CDR3 sequences, roughly a quarter of them seen once. PBMCs were sourced from over 8.5 ml fresh peripheral blood. V lost 1 base and J 4 bases, leaving 11 bases between the germline ends. The CDR3 covers 13 residues. CDR1 and CDR2 from the germline V gene are DFQATT and SNEGSKA (reference sequence).

The sequenced material came from blood. The rearrangement uses TRBV20-1 and TRBJ2-7, with D perhaps TRBD1 (6 bases). This receptor was obtained from a woman aged 25 to 39 with Graves' ophthalmopathy. CDR3 nucleotide sequence: TGCAGTGCTAGAGTCCCTCAGGGGTACGAGCAGTACTTC. This sequence encodes CSARVPQGYEQYF.